This TCR beta chain was captured in a study of graft-versus-host responses after intestinal transplantation. For the study at large: Transplant recipients had multivisceral, liver-intestinal, or isolated intestinal grafts. General study points: Some GvH clones were seen earlier in gut or blood, suggesting intestinal origin. Circulating GvH clone levels at their peak were associated with HvG declines (early post-transplant).

This clone has just one count. Its target is unknown. Trimming took 1 base from V and 3 from J, leaving 8 bases between them. Germline V gives CDR1 SGHAT, CDR2 FQNNGV. The CDR3 has 14 amino acids. The repertoire was sequenced with immunoSEQ multiplex PCR; TCRdb's copy has only in-frame clones and lacks some. The table lists tens of thousands of clones, 85% to 90% of them singletons. The chain joins TRBV11-2 to TRBJ2-3; D remains ambiguous. This specimen consisted of unstimulated CD4+ T cells sorted from spleen or lymph node cells, obtained before intestinal transplant. The clonotype was recovered from a human donor who received an intestinal transplant. This CDR3 reads CASSLVKRTDTQYF. As DNA, the CDR3 is TGTGCCAGCAGCTTAGTGAAGAGGACAGATACGCAGTATTTT.